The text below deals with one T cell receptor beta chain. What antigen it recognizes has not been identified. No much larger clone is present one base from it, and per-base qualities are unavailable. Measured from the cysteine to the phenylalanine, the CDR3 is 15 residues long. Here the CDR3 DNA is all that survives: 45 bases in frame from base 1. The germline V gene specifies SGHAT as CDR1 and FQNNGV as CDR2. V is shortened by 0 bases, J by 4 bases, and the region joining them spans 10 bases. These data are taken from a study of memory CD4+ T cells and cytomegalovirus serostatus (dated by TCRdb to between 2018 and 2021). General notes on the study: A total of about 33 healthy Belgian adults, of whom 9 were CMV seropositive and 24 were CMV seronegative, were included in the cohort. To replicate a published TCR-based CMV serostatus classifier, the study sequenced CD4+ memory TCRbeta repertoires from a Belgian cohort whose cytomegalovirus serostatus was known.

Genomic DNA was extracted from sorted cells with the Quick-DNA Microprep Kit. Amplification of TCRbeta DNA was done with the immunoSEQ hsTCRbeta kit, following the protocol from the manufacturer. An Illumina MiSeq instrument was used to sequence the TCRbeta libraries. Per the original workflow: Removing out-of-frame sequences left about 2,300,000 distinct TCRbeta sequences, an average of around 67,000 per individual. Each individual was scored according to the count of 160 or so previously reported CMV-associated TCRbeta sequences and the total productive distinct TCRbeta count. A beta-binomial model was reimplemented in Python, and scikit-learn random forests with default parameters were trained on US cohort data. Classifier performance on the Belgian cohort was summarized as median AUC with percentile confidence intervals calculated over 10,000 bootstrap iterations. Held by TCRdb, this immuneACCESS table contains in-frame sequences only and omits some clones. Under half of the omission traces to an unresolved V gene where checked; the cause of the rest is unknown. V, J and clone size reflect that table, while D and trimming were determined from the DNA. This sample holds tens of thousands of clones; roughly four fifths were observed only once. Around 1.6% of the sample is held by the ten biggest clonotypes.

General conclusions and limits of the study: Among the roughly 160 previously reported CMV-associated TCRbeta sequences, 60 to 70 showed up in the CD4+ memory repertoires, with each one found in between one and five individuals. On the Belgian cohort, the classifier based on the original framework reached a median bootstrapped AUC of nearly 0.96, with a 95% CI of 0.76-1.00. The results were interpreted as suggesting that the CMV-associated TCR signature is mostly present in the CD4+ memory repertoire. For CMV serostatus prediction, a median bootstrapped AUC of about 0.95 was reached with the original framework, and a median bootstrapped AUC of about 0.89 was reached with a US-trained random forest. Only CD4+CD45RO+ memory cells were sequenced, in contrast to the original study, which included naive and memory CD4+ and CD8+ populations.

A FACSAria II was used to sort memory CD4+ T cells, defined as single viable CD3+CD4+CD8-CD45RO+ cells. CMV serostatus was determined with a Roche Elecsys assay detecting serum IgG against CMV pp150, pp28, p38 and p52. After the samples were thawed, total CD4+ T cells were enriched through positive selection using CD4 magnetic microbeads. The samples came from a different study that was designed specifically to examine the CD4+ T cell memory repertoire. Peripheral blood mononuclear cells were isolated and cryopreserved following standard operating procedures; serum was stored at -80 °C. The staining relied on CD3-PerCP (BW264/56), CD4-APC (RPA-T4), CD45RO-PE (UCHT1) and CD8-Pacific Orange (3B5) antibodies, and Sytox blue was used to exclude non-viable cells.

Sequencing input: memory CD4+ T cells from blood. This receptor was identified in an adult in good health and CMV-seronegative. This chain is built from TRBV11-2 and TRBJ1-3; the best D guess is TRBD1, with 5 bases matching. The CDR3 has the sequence CASSLDSRAGNTIYF. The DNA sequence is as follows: TGTGCCAGCAGCTTAGATTCCAGGGCCGGAAACACCATATATTTT.